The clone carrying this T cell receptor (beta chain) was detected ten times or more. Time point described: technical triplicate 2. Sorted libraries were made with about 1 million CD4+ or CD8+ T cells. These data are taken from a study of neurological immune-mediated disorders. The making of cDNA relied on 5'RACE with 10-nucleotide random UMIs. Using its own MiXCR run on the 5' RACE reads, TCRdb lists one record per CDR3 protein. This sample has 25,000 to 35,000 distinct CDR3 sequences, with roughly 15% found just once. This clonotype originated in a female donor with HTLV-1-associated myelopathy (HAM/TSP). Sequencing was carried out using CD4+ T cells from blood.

The CDR3 sequence is CASSGRTGATGELFF. CDR3 bases: TGTGCCAGCAGTGGTCGGACAGGGGCCACCGGGGAGCTGTTTTTT. The rearrangement joins TRBV25-1 to TRBJ2-2; 9 bases line up with TRBD1. This CDR3 region has 15 residues. The germline V gene has CDR1 MGHDK and CDR2 SYGVNS. V gave up 4 bases and J gave up 4 bases; unmatched junction bases: 4.